This T cell receptor (beta chain) was found in a study of blood T cell repertoires in COVID-19. Study-wide context: COVID-19 samples, acute and convalescent, were from the United States, Italy and Spain.

Only a few counts were recorded for this clone. The V and J ends lost 5 bases and 2 bases respectively, with 13 bases between them. CDR1 and CDR2 (germline): LNHDA, SQIVND (reference sequence). The CDR3 is 15 residues long. Authors' methods: Amplified reference gene primers provided the basis for estimating nucleated cell counts. Method: immunoSEQ multiplex PCR; TCRdb's copy keeps in-frame clones and lacks some. The V and J calls and the clone size are those of that table, but D and trimming were determined from the DNA. The sample carries about 88,000 clones, roughly 87% recorded once. This chain joins TRBV19 and TRBJ2-4, with TRBD1 as a possible D gene (5 bases). This TCR derives from a male donor with acute or convalescent COVID-19. Material: peripheral blood. In nucleotides, the CDR3 is TGTGCCAGTAGTCCTGGTAGGGGAACCAAAAACATTCAGTACTTC. Its protein is CASSPGRGTKNIQYF.